This T cell receptor (beta chain) was identified during a study of blood T cells in healthy people across ages. Points from the study as a whole: Shifts in expanded clonotypes may have been confounded by donor CMV status, which was unknown.

Per sample, no less than 5 micrograms of total RNA were extracted. A second PCR, run for about 7 to 11 cycles, used a sample-barcoded 5' primer plus a J-beta primer mix. Each TCR beta cDNA got a 12-nucleotide random molecular identifier. One entry per CDR3 protein results from TCRdb running MiXCR on the 5' RACE reads. The sample yields around 1,800,000 distinct CDR3 sequences, roughly 43% seen once. Points on this clonotype: Antigen specificity is unknown.

The specimen was blood. This receptor was identified in a human donor in good health.

CDR3 sequence reads: CASSPLPGGKNTEAFF. The DNA of the CDR3 is TGTGCCAGCAGCCCCTTACCTGGGGGAAAGAACACTGAAGCTTTCTTT. J is TRBJ1-1 and V is TRBV7-6, with D tentatively TRBD1 (5 bases). Germline CDR1 reads SGHVS; CDR2 reads FNYEAQ. The V end lost 5 bases, the J end lost 1 base, and 17 bases lay between the germline ends. This CDR3 has 16 residues. Supplemented by reference TRBV7-6 and TRBJ1-1, the full variable domain reads GAGVSQSPRYKVTKRGQDVALRCDPISGHVSLYWYRQALGQGPEFLTYFNYEAQQDKSGLPNDRFSAERPEGSISTLTIQRTEQRDSAMYRCASSPLPGGKNTEAFFGQGTRLTVV.